Presented here are 19 T cell receptor beta chains from one specimen sequenced in a study of blood T cell repertoires in COVID-19. TCRdb keeps only in-frame clones here, not all; method: immunoSEQ multiplex PCR. Of about 36,000 clones listed, 60% to 85% were seen once; the top ten hold approximately 1.9%. Sequences were obtained from peripheral blood. The source is a man aged 60 to 69 with active COVID-19.

The chain couples TRBV6-4 to TRBJ1-6, with D possibly TRBD1 on 5 matching bases. Germline-derived CDR1 and CDR2 are MRHNA and SNTAGT. This CDR3 is built from 16 residues. Trimming removed 0 bases at V and 5 bases at J, with 11 bases between. CDR3 amino acids: CASSDSSQGDNSPLHF. The CDR3 DNA follows: TGTGCCAGCAGTGACTCGAGTCAGGGCGATAATTCACCCCTCCACTTT.

The chain is built from TRBV14 and TRBJ1-1; D might be TRBD1 (6 bases). Germline loops: CDR1 SGHDN, CDR2 FVKESK. This CDR3 spans 14 amino acids. Trimming pared 6 bases from V and 7 bases from J, leaving 18 bases between. CDR3 nucleotide sequence: TGTGCCAGCAGGCTAACAGGGATACGGGGTGAAGCTTTCTTT. Residues: CASRLTGIRGEAFF. Full variable domain (missing parts from reference TRBV14 and TRBJ1-1): EAGVTQFPSHSVIEKGQTVTLRCDPISGHDNLYWYRRVMGKEIKFLLHFVKESKQDESGMPNNRFLAERTGGTYSTLKVQPAELEDSGVYFCASRLTGIRGEAFFGQGTRLTVV.

The chain carries TRBV4-1 and TRBJ2-7; 10 bases line up with TRBD1. The CDR3 extends over 14 amino acids. Looked up from germline, CDR1 is MGHRA and CDR2 is YSYEKL. J gave up 4 bases and V 1 base, and 1 base lay outside the gene matches. The CDR3 sequence: CASSQVDRGYEQYF. The CDR3 DNA follows: TGCGCCAGCAGCCAAGTGGACAGGGGGTACGAGCAGTACTTC.

This chain uses TRBV7-2 with TRBJ1-2; D not certain. With 5 bases removed from V and 4 bases from J, the gap between germline ends came to 11 bases. Germline loops: CDR1 SGHTA, CDR2 FQGNSA. This CDR3 comprises 13 residues. DNA of the CDR3: TGTGCCAGCAGCCCCGACGGGTCCTATGGCTACACCTTC. It codes for CASSPDGSYGYTF.

The chain couples TRBV14 to TRBJ2-7; 9 nucleotides match TRBD1. Trimming removed 1 base from V and 1 base from J; junction bases left unmatched: 5. CDR3 size: 16 residues. Germline V gives CDR1 SGHDN, CDR2 FVKESK. The CDR3 region is CASSQGSGTGSYEQYF. For the CDR3, the DNA is TGTGCCAGCAGCCAAGGCTCCGGGACAGGGTCCTACGAGCAGTACTTC.

The gene calls are TRBV7-8 and TRBJ1-5, with D unresolved. The CDR3 contains 17 residues. CDR1 is SGHVS and CDR2 is FQNEAQ in the germline V gene. The ends were cut back, 2 bases at V and 6 bases at J, with 20 bases in the middle. The CDR3 here is CASSLWPKDVSGQPQHF. DNA of the CDR3: TGTGCCAGCAGCTTATGGCCGAAAGATGTAAGTGGTCAGCCCCAGCATTTT.

The J gene is TRBJ2-2, the V gene TRBV9, with a weak D call TRBD2 (5 bases). Germline V CDR1 and CDR2: SGDLS, YYNGEE. The CDR3 spans 19 residues. With 0 bases removed from V and 0 bases from J, the gap between germline ends came to 18 bases. CDR3 sequence: CASSVGELAFATNTGELFF. The CDR3 region has the DNA TGTGCCAGCAGCGTAGGGGAATTAGCGTTTGCCACGAACACCGGGGAGCTGTTTTTT.

V usage is TRBV19 and J usage is TRBJ1-4, with a tentative D call TRBD1 (6 bases). The CDR3 is 14 residues long. V lost 9 bases to trimming and J lost 7 bases, with 18 bases between them. Germline lookup yields CDR1 LNHDA and CDR2 SQIVND (reference sequence). In DNA form, the CDR3 reads TGTGCCAGCAAGGGGGAGGGGATCGCTGAAAAACTGTTTTTT. It yields the protein CASKGEGIAEKLFF.

The chain combines TRBV5-1 with TRBJ1-2; the D gene is possibly TRBD1 (6 bases). The V end lost 4 bases, the J end lost 4 bases, and 23 bases lay between the germline ends. The CDR3 length is 17 residues. CDR1 and CDR2 from the germline V gene are SGHRS and YFSETQ. The CDR3 here is CASSPGDMTSVVYGYTF. As DNA, the CDR3 is TGCGCCAGCAGCCCCGGGGACATGACCTCAGTGGTCTATGGCTACACCTTC.

The rearrangement links TRBV28 to TRBJ1-1; possibly TRBD1 for D (5 bases). Trimming removed 7 bases at V and 5 bases at J, with 14 bases between. Germline values: CDR1 MDHEN, CDR2 SYDVKM. The CDR3 contains 13 residues. This CDR3 reads CASTVVGGTEAFF. Here the CDR3 DNA reads TGTGCCAGCACCGTCGTTGGGGGGACTGAAGCTTTCTTT. The full variable domain, in which reference TRBV28 and TRBJ1-1 provide the parts outside the CDR3, is DVKVTQSSRYLVKRTGEKVFLECVQDMDHENMFWYRQDPGLGLRLIYFSYDVKMKEKGDIPEGYSVSREKKERFSLILESASTNQTSMYLCASTVVGGTEAFFGQGTRLTVV.

The chain has TRBV2 and TRBJ1-2; a weak D match, TRBD1 (6 bases). In germline, CDR1 is SNHLY, CDR2 FYNNEI. CDR3 length equals 13 residues. The V gene lost 5 bases and the J gene lost 8 bases, with 15 bases spanning the gap. CDR3 amino acids: CASSNRAVLGYTF. Here the CDR3 DNA reads TGTGCCAGCAGTAACAGGGCAGTCTTAGGCTACACCTTC.

This clone appeared once. The chain combines TRBV12-3 or TRBV12-4 with TRBJ1-6; no clear D gene. V was trimmed by 4 bases and J by 8 bases, leaving 6 bases between them. CDR3 length: 12 amino acids. The CDR3 coding sequence is TGTGCCAGCAGTTCCCGCGATTCACCCCTCCACTTT. This encodes CASSSRDSPLHF.

V and J are TRBV4-2 and TRBJ1-2; TRBD1 is a possible D gene (5 bases). Germline V gene data show CDR1 as LGHNA and CDR2 as YNFKEQ. Trimming cost V 4 bases and J 3 bases, with 15 bases left between them. The CDR3 length is 15 residues. This chain's CDR3 is CASSPGTGVDYGYTF. CDR3 nucleotide sequence: TGTGCCAGCAGCCCGGGGACGGGGGTTGACTATGGCTACACCTTC.

V usage is TRBV19 and J usage is TRBJ1-1; tentative D call: TRBD1 (5 bases). V lost 6 bases, J lost 4 bases, and 15 bases lay in between. Germline CDR1 is LNHDA and CDR2 is SQIVND (reference sequence). The CDR3 has 14 residues. DNA of the CDR3: TGTGCCAGTAGCTCAGGGAACTGGGGCACTGAAGCTTTCTTT. Translation gives CASSSGNWGTEAFF.

This sequence joins TRBV18 and TRBJ1-2; D gene unclear. The germline CDR1 and CDR2 sequences are KGHSH and LQKENI. The CDR3 is made up of 15 amino acids. The germline V and J ends were trimmed by 0 bases and 5 bases, with 13 bases remaining between them. The CDR3 loop reads CASSPPPGRGYGYTF. DNA for the CDR3: TGTGCCAGCTCACCACCGCCGGGCCGCGGGTATGGCTACACCTTC.

This sequence joins TRBV5-6 and TRBJ2-5; D unclear. V lost 1 base and J 5 bases, leaving 12 bases between the germline ends. Per germline, CDR1 SGHDT and CDR2 YYEEEE. The CDR3 contains 14 residues. The CDR3 nucleotides are TGTGCCAGCAGCTTGACAGTGACCTCGGAGACCCAGTACTTC. Protein: CASSLTVTSETQYF.

The chain couples TRBV4-3 to TRBJ2-2; 7 nucleotides match TRBD1. Trimming at V came to 0 bases and at J to 15 bases, leaving 4 bases not matched to a gene. This CDR3 spans 12 amino acids. Germline loops: CDR1 LGHNA, CDR2 YSLEER. The CDR3 nucleotides read TGCGCCAGCAGCCAAGATAGCAGGGGGATGTTTTTT. Translation: CASSQDSRGMFF.

V gene TRBV2 combines with J gene TRBJ1-2; 7 nucleotides agree with TRBD1. Germline CDR1 SNHLY, CDR2 FYNNEI. This CDR3 has 14 amino acids. Germline trimming cut 3 bases from V and 8 bases from J; bases unmatched to any gene: 9. CDR3 protein: CASSEAQSRGGYTF. In DNA form, the CDR3 reads TGTGCCAGCAGTGAGGCGCAGTCCAGGGGGGGCTACACCTTC. Together with reference TRBV2 and TRBJ1-2, the CDR3 gives the full variable domain: EPEVTQTPSHQVTQMGQEVILRCVPISNHLYFYWYRQILGQKVEFLVSFYNNEISEKSEIFDDQFSVERPDGSNFTLKIRSTKLEDSAMYFCASSEAQSRGGYTFGSGTRLTVV.

This chain joins TRBV5-6 and TRBJ2-1, with 15 bases lining up with TRBD2. This CDR3 comprises 19 residues. CDR1 is SGHDT, CDR2 YYEEEE, per germline. Losses at the gene ends were 4 bases for V and 1 base for J; bases not matched to a gene: 9. CDR3 nucleotide sequence: TGTGCCAGCAGCCCAGGCGGACTAGCGGGAGGGGGGTCCTACAATGAGCAGTTCTTC. It specifies CASSPGGLAGGGSYNEQFF. The full variable domain, its missing parts supplied by reference TRBV5-6 and TRBJ2-1, is DAGVTQSPTHLIKTRGQQVTLRCSPKSGHDTVSWYQQALGQGPQFIFQYYEEEERQRGNFPDRFSGHQFPNYSSELNVNALLLGDSALYLCASSPGGLAGGGSYNEQFFGPGTRLTVL.